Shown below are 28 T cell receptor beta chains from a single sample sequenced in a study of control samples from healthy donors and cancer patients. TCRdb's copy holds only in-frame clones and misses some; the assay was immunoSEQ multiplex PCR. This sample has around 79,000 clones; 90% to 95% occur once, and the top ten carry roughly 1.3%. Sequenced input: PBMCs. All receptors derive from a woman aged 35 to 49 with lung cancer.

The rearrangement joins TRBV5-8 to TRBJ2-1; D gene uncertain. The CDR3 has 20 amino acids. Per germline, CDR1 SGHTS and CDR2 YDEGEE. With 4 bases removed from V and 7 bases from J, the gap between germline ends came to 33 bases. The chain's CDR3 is CASSLQSRLQHLFFTNEQFF. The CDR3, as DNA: TGTGCCAGCAGCCTTCAGTCGAGGCTCCAACACCTTTTTTTTACAAATGAGCAGTTCTTC.

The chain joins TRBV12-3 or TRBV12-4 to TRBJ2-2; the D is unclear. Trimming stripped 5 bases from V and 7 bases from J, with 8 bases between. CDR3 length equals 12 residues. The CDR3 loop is CASSLNSGELFF. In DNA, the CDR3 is TGTGCCAGCAGTCTCAATAGCGGGGAGCTGTTTTTT.

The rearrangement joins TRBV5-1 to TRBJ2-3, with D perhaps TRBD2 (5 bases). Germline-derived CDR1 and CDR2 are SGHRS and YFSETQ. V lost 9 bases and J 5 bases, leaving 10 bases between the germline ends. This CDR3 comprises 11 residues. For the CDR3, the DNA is TGCGCCACTGAACTAGGAGATACGCAGTATTTT. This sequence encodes CATELGDTQYF.

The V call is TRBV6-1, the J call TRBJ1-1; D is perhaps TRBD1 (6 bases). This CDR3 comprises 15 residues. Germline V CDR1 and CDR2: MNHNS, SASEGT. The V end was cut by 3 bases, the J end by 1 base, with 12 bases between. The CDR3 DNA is TGTGCCAGCAGTGATGGCAGGGGCCAGAACACTGAAGCTTTCTTT. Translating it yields CASSDGRGQNTEAFF.

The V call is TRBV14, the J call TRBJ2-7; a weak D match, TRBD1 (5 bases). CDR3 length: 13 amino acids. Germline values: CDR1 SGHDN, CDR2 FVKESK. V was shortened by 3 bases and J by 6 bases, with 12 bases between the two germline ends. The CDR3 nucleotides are TGTGCCAGCAGCCACAGGGTAACGTTCGAGCAGTACTTC. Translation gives CASSHRVTFEQYF.

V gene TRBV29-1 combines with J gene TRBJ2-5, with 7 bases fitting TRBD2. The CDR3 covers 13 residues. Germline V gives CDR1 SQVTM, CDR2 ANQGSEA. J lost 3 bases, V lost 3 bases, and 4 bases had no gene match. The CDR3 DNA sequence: TGCAGCGTTGATGGGGCGGGGGAAGAGACCCAGTACTTC. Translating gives CSVDGAGEETQYF.

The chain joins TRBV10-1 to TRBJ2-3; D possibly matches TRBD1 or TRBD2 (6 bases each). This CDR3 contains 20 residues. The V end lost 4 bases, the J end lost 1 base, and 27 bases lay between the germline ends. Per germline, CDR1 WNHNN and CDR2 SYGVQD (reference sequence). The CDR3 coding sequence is TGCGCCAGCAGTGGAGGAGGGGCAGCCGGGGGCCCGGGGGGCACAGATACGCAGTATTTT. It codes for CASSGGGAAGGPGGTDTQYF.

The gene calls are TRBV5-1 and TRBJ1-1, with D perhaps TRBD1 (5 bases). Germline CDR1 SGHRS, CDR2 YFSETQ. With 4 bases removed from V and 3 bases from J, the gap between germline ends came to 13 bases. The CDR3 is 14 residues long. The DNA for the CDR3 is TGCGCCAGCAGCCCCATGAGGGGAGACACTGAAGCTTTCTTT. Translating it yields CASSPMRGDTEAFF.

For the CDR3, the DNA is TGTGCCAGCAGTTCCTCCCTCTCTGGCCATCGGGATGGCTACACCTTC. Its translation is CASSSSLSGHRDGYTF. V gene TRBV27 combines with J gene TRBJ1-2; no clear D. Germline-derived CDR1 and CDR2 are MNHEY and SMNVEV (reference sequence). Trimming stripped 4 bases from V and 6 bases from J, with 21 bases between. The CDR3 is 16 amino acids.

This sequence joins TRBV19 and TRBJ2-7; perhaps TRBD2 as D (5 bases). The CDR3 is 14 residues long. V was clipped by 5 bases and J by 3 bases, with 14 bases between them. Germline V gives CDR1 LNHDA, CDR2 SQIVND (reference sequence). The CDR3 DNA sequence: TGTGCCAGTAGTGCCGGGATAAATTACTACGAGCAGTACTTC. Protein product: CASSAGINYYEQYF.

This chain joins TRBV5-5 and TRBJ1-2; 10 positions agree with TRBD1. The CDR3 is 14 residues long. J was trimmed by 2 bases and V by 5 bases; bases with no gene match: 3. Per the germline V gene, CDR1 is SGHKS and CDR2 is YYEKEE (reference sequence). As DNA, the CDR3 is TGTGCCAGCAGTTGGGACAGGGGAAACTATGGCTACACCTTC. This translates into CASSWDRGNYGYTF. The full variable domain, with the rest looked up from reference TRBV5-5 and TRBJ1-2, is DAGVTQSPTHLIKTRGQQVTLRCSPISGHKSVSWYQQVLGQGPQFIFQYYEKEERGRGNFPDRFSARQFPNYSSELNVNALLLGDSALYLCASSWDRGNYGYTFGSGTRLTVV.

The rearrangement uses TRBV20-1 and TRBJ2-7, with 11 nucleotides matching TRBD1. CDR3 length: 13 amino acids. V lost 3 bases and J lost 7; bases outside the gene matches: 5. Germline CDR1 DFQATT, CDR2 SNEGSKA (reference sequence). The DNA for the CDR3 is TGCAGTGCTAGTGGACAGGGGGCATGGGAGCAGTACTTC. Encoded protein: CSASGQGAWEQYF.

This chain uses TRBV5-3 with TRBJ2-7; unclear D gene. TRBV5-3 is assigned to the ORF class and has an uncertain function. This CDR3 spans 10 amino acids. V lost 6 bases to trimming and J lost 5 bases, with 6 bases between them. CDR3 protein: CARTVDEQYF. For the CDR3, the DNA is TGTGCCAGAACCGTGGACGAGCAGTACTTC.

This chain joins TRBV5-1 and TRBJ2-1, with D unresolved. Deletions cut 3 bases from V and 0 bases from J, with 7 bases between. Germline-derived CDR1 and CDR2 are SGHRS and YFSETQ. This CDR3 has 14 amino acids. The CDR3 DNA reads TGCGCCAGCAGCTCCCAGAGCTCCTACAATGAGCAGTTCTTC. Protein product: CASSSQSSYNEQFF. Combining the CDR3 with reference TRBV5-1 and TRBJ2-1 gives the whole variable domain KAGVTQTPRYLIKTRGQQVTLSCSPISGHRSVSWYQQTPGQGLQFLFEYFSETQRNKGNFPGRFSGRQFSNSRSEMNVSTLELGDSALYLCASSSQSSYNEQFFGPGTRLTVL.

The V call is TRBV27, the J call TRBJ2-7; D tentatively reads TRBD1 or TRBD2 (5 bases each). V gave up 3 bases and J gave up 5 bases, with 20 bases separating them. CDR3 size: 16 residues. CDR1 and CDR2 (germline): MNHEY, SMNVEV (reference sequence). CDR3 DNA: TGTGCCAGCAGTTTCCTACTAGGGACCCATCTCGACGAGCAGTACTTC. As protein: CASSFLLGTHLDEQYF.

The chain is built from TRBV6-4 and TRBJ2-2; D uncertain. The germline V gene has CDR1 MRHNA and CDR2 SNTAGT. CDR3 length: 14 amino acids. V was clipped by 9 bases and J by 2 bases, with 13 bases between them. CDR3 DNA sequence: TGTGCCAGTCTGAGATCTTGCAACACCGGGGAGCTGTTTTTT. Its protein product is CASLRSCNTGELFF.

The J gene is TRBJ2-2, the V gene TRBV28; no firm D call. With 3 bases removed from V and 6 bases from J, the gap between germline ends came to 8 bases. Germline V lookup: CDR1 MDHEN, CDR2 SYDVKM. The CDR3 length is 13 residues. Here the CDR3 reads CASSFQLPGELFF. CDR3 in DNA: TGTGCCAGCAGTTTTCAGCTCCCCGGGGAGCTGTTTTTT.

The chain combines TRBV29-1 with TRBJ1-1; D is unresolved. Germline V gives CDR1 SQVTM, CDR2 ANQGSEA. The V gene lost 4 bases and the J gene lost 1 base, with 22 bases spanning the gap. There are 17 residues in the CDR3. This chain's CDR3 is CSVGGGRAAVQNTEAFF. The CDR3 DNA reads TGCAGCGTTGGTGGAGGCCGGGCCGCGGTCCAGAACACTGAAGCTTTCTTT.

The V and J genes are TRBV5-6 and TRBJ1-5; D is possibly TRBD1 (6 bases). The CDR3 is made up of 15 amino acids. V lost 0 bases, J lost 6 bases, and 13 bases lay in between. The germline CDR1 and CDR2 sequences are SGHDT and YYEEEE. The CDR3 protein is CASSLGAGVSQPQHF. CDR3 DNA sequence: TGTGCCAGCAGCTTGGGGGCAGGGGTAAGTCAGCCCCAGCATTTT.

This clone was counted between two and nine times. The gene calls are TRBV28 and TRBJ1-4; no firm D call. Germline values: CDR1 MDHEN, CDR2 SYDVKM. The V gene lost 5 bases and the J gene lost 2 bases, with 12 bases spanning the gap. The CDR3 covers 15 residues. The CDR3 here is CASSQDVSTNEKLFF. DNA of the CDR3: TGTGCCAGCAGTCAGGACGTGTCGACTAATGAAAAACTGTTTTTT.

The CDR3 bases are TGCGCCAGCAGCGAGAGCTCTGGAAACACCATATATTTT. It yields the protein CASSESSGNTIYF. The chain recombines TRBV5-1 with TRBJ1-3; no clear D. The germline V and J ends were trimmed by 4 bases and 0 bases, with 5 bases remaining between them. Germline values: CDR1 SGHRS, CDR2 YFSETQ. This CDR3 spans 13 amino acids.

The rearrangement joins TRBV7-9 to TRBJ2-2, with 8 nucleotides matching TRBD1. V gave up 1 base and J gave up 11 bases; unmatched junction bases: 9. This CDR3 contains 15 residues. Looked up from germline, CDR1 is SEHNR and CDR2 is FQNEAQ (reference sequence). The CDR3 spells CASSLVDQGASELFF. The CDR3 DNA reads TGTGCCAGCAGCTTAGTTGACCAGGGGGCATCCGAGCTGTTTTTT.

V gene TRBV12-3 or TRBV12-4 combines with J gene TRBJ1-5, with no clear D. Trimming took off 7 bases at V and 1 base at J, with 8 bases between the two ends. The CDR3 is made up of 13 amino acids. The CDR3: CASTPGSNQPQHF. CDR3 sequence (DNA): TGTGCCAGCACTCCTGGGAGCAATCAGCCCCAGCATTTT.

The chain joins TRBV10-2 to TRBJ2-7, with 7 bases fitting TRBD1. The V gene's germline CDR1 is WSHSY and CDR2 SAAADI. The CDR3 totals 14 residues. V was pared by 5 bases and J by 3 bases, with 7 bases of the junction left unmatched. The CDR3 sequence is CASSSGTDYYEQYF. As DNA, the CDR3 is TGCGCCAGCAGTTCCGGGACAGACTACTACGAGCAGTACTTC.

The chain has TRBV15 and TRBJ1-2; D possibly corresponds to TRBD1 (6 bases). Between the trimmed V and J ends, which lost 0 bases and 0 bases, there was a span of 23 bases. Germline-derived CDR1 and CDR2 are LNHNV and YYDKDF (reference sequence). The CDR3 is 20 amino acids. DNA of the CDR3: TGTGCCACCAGCAGAGACCTCCCGTCGTTATACAGGGAGGCTAACTATGGCTACACCTTC. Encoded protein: CATSRDLPSLYREANYGYTF.

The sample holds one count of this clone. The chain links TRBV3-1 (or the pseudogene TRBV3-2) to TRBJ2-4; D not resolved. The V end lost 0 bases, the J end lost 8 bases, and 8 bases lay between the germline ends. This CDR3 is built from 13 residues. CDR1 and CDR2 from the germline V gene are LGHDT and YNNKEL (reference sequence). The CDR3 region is CASSQDIRHIQYF. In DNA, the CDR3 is TGTGCCAGCAGCCAAGATATAAGGCACATTCAGTACTTC.

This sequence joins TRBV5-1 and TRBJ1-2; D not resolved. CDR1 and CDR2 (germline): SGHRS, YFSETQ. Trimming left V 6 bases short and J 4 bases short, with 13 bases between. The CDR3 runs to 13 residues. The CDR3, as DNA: TGCGCCAGCACCCACAGCGAAGGCTATGGCTACACCTTC. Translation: CASTHSEGYGYTF.

CDR3 protein: CASRTRGPNTEAFF. The DNA for the CDR3 is TGTGCCAGCAGGACAAGGGGGCCGAACACTGAAGCTTTCTTT. This chain connects TRBV7-9 to TRBJ1-1, with TRBD1 identical over 7 bases. The CDR3 extends over 14 amino acids. After removal of 6 bases from V and 1 base from J, the junction contained 5 bases not matched to a gene. CDR1 is SEHNR, CDR2 FQNEAQ, per germline (reference sequence). The variable domain in full, completed from reference TRBV7-9 and TRBJ1-1, reads DTGVSQNPRHKITKRGQNVTFRCDPISEHNRLYWYRQTLGQGPEFLTYFQNEAQLEKSRLLSDRFSAERPKGSFSTLEIQRTEQGDSAMYLCASRTRGPNTEAFFGQGTRLTVV.